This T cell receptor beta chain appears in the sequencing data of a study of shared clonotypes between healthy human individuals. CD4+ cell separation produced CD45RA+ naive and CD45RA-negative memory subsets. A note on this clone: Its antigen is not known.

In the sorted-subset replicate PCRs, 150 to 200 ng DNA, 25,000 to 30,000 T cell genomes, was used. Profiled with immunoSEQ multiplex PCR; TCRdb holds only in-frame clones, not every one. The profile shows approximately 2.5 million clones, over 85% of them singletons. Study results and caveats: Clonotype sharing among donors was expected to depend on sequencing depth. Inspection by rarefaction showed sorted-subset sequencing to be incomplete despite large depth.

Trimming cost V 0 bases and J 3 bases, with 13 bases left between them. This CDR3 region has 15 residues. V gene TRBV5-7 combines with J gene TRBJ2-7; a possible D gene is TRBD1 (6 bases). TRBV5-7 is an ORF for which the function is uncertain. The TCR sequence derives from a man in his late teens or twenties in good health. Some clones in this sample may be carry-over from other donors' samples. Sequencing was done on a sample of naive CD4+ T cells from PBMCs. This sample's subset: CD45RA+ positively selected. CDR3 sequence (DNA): TGTGCCAGCAGCTTGGAACCAGGGGATATCTACGAGCAGTACTTC. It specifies CASSLEPGDIYEQYF.